Detailed here is one TCR beta chain. The data belong to a study of blood T cell repertoires in COVID-19. Looking at the study overall: Spain, Italy and the United States supplied samples that represented acute and convalescent COVID-19. T cells, B-cell-depleted T cells, or PBMCs provided the cDNA or gDNA that served as material.

The CDR3 length is 15 residues. CDR1 is WNHNN, CDR2 SYGVQD, per germline (reference sequence). The trim removed 0 bases at V and 5 bases at J, leaving 4 bases unmatched. As processed by the authors: Reference gene primers were amplified, and this amplification served to estimate nucleated cell counts. Clones were read by immunoSEQ multiplex PCR, and TCRdb kept only the in-frame ones, dropping some. From that table come the V and J calls and clone size; the DNA was used to work out D and trimming. The sample holds 350,000 to 400,000 clones, more than 75% seen once. Participant ages covered about 18 to 89 years across 24 US areas.

The V gene is TRBV10-1, the J gene TRBJ2-5, with TRBD2 matching 9 bases. This clonotype was sampled from a woman aged 25 to 39 with acute COVID-19. Sequenced sample: PBMCs or T cells enriched from blood (not recorded which). CDR3 DNA: TGCGCCAGCAGTGAGTCACCTAGCGGGGTTGAGACCCAGTACTTC. It specifies CASSESPSGVETQYF.